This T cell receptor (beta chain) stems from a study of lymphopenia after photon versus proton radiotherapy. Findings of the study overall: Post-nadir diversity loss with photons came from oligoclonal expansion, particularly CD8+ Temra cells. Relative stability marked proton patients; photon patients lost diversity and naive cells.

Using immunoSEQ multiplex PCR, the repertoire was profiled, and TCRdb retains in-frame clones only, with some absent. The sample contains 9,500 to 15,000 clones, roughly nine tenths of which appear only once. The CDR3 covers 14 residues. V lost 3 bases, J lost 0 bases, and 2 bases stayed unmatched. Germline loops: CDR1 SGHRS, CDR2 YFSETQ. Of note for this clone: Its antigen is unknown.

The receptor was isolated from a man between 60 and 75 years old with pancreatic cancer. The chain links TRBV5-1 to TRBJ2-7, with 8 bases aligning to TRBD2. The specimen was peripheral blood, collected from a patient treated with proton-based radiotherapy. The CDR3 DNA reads TGCGCCAGCAGCTGGAGCGGGAGCTCCTACGAGCAGTACTTC. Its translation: CASSWSGSSYEQYF.